This T cell receptor beta chain was obtained from a study of cytomegalovirus exposure and HLA in healthy donors. To note about this clone: Antigen specificity is unknown.

CDR3 size: 15 residues. V was trimmed by 4 bases and J by 6 bases, leaving 19 bases between them. Germline V gene data show CDR1 as SGHDN and CDR2 as FVKESK. This PCR relied on a set of 60 Vbeta primers and 13 Jbeta primers. Libraries were prepared by immunoSEQ multiplex PCR; TCRdb keeps only in-frame clonotypes and omits some of them. The data hold around 120,000 clones, with 60% to 80% observed a single time. Whole-study results and caveats: Indistinguishability led to the exclusion of some V segments, TRBV6-2 and TRBV6-3 included. Among immune exposure information, only CMV serostatus was available.

The sample taken for sequencing was PBMCs. This clonotype was sampled from a man aged 50 to 60 in good health and CMV-seropositive. The rearrangement uses TRBV14 and TRBJ2-7; the D gene is possibly TRBD2 (6 bases). DNA for the CDR3: TGTGCCAGCAGCCGTCTGAATGGGGGGACTCGCGAGCAGTACTTC. Its protein is CASSRLNGGTREQYF.